Listed below are T cell receptor beta chains from one sample, sequenced in a study of chemoradiotherapy in HPV16-positive cancers. Assay used: immunoSEQ multiplex PCR; TCRdb lists only in-frame clones, some missing. The sample shows several thousand clones, approximately 79% of them seen only once. This sample comprised tumor tissue, obtained from a patient who underwent chemoradiotherapy. All receptors derive from a human donor with HPV-associated anogenital cancer. CDR3s include the opening cysteine and the closing phenylalanine or tryptophan. A D gene is named only where the DNA matches it firmly. Some rows mark clone size as missing; the rest say once, few, many or name a class of expanded clone.

j_call	d_call	v_call	clone_size	cdr3_nt	cdr3_aa
TRBJ2-7	TRBD1	TRBV11-3	.	TGTGCCAGCAGCTTAAACCGGGGACAGAACTACGAGCAGTACTTC	CASSLNRGQNYEQYF
TRBJ2-7	TRBD1	TRBV4-2	.	TGTGCCAGCAGCCAAGAGGGACAGGGGGCGGGTGAGCAGTACTTC	CASSQEGQGAGEQYF
TRBJ2-2	TRBD2	TRBV27	.	TGTGCCAGCAGTTTAAATCGGGCGGGGGGGCCCCTCACCGGGGAGCTGTTTTTT	CASSLNRAGGPLTGELFF
TRBJ1-2	TRBD1	TRBV9	.	TGTGCCAGCAGCGTAGAAAGCAGGGGGTCCTATGGCTACACCTTC	CASSVESRGSYGYTF
TRBJ2-1	TRBD1	TRBV2	.	TGTGCCAGCAGTTCCCCATCGGGACAGGGGAATGAGCAGTTCTTC	CASSSPSGQGNEQFF
TRBJ1-2	.	TRBV2	.	TGTGCCGCAGTGGGGTCCCAGAGAAGGGATGGCTACACCTTC	CAAVGSQRRDGYTF
TRBJ1-2	.	TRBV6-4	.	TGTGCCAGCAGTGACCCGAGGACAGATAAGACCTTC	CASSDPRTDKTF
TRBJ1-1	TRBD1	TRBV19	.	TGTGCCAGTCGGGACAGGGGGCGAGTAGGGAACACTGAAGCTTTCTTT	CASRDRGRVGNTEAFF
TRBJ1-4	.	TRBV30	.	TGTGCCTGGACACAAGGGGGAAAAGCGGAAAAACTGTTTTTT	CAWTQGGKAEKLFF
TRBJ1-4	.	TRBV6-6	.	TGTGCCAGCAGTTTCCCAGCGGCAACTAATGAAAAACTGTTTTTT	CASSFPAATNEKLFF
TRBJ2-3	TRBD1	TRBV9	once	TGTGCCAGCAGCGTAAAAGGGGGCAACACAGATACGCAGTATTTT	CASSVKGGNTDTQYF
TRBJ2-1	TRBD2	TRBV4-2	.	TGTGCCAGCAGTAAGTCGGCTAGCGGGGGGGCTGTCTACAATGAGCAGTTCTTC	CASSKSASGGAVYNEQFF
TRBJ1-6	.	TRBV5-6	.	TGTGCCAGCAGCTTGGAGAGCCTGAGGAATTCACCCCTCCACTTT	CASSLESLRNSPLHF
TRBJ1-4	.	TRBV7-9	.	TGTGCCAGCAGCTTAGCGGGCACACTAGGGGAAAAACTGTTTTTT	CASSLAGTLGEKLFF
TRBJ1-2	TRBD1	TRBV28	few	TGTGCCAGCAGTTCCAGAGGACAGGGCCCTAGGGGCTATGGCTACACCTTC	CASSSRGQGPRGYGYTF
TRBJ1-5	.	TRBV7-9	.	TGTGCCAGCAGTCCAGGGGAGGGCAATCAGCCCCAGCATTTT	CASSPGEGNQPQHF
TRBJ1-5	.	TRBV6-5	.	TGTGCCAGCAGTACGGGCCTTAATCAGCCCCAGCATTTT	CASSTGLNQPQHF